The subject of this entry is one T cell receptor beta chain. This record belongs to a study of CD8 T cells in Susac syndrome. Study context: Each patient with Susac syndrome, at the time of blood draw, was therapy-naive, on corticosteroids, or on intravenous immunoglobulin alone.

CDR3 size: 14 residues. With 5 bases clipped from V and 0 bases from J, the junction kept 7 bases outside the gene matches. Germline loops: CDR1 DFQATT, CDR2 SNEGSKA (reference sequence). TEMRA cells were FACS-enriched, unlike CD8+ and CD4+ T cells, which were negatively isolated. RNA was extracted with the RNeasy kit, and a quantity of 0.5 to 1 ug was reverse transcribed using random hexamers. A multiplex approach, immunoSEQ multiplex PCR, amplified TCR beta CDR3 across 54 Vbeta and 13 Jbeta. One entry per CDR3 protein results from TCRdb running MiXCR on the immunoSEQ multiplex PCR reads. The sample lists hundreds of thousands of distinct CDR3 sequences, approximately 94% seen once, with around 0.15% in the top ten.

This TCR derives from a human donor with Susac syndrome. Source material: CD4+ T cells from PBMCs. The chain joins TRBV20-1 to TRBJ2-7; 7 positions agree with TRBD1. The CDR3: CSALTPGGSYEQYF. Written as DNA, the CDR3 is TGCAGTGCTCTGACCCCAGGGGGCTCCTACGAGCAGTACTTC.